This TCR beta chain was identified during a study of cytomegalovirus exposure and HLA in healthy donors (dated 2017 in TCRdb). General notes on the study: An earlier analysis of some 500 of the donors reported 250 to 350 Gb of sequence data and some 120 million unique TCR beta sequences from roughly 180 million T cells. An early release covering just under 650 HLA-typed donors comprised approximately 300 gigabases of sequencing data and 85 million to 100 million unique TCR sequences. The genetic ancestry cluster associated with self-reported Caucasian donors included about four fifths of the approximately 430 genotyped donors. The aim of the study was to test whether cataloging public T cell receptors could identify signatures of past pathogen exposure. The study profiled the T cell repertoires of some 610 subjects by immunosequencing and related them to cytomegalovirus serostatus. A separate validation cohort of roughly 120 different subjects was used in addition to the approximately 700-subject first cohort. High-throughput TCR immunosequencing, statistical association of individual TCRs with disease status, and machine learning were combined to predict cytomegalovirus infection status. To study patterns of TCR occurrence, a later analysis re-analyzed previously published TCR beta repertoires from around 660 donors and added high-resolution HLA genotyping. In the later analysis, no new phenotypic data were used to find candidate immune exposures; instead, reliance was placed on TCR beta sequences and their occurrence across donors. An earlier analysis of around 640 of the donors used high-throughput TCR beta sequencing to judge whether each TCR beta V gene segment behaved as functional or pseudogenic. Alongside the repertoire data, information on donor age, sex, ethnicity and CMV serostatus was compiled. A later genetic analysis used genome-wide SNP genotypes for about 60% of the 666 donors, treating that subset as a discovery cohort. All discovery cohort repertoires had been generated using a single sequencing platform. Both class I and class II loci were covered by HLA typing, at four-digit resolution. Typing coverage differed by locus: A, B, C, DRB1 and DQB1 were typed in about 629-640 donors, DQA1 in about 510, DPA1 in some 600, and DPB1 in approximately 450. Because of strong linkage in the cohort, roughly five DR-DQ haplotypes were treated as single units for association and clustering. Among almost 400 genotyped donors of the cohort, an average of roughly 240,000 unique TCR beta nucleotide sequences were sequenced per donor, around a sixth of them non-productive. The investigation overall reported the following: Cytomegalovirus status was reported to be diagnosed by the classifier with high specificity and sensitivity in both the original and validation cohorts. Linkage disequilibrium might explain the correlated functional status among segregating V segments, but an unknown experimental factor could not be ruled out. Compared with equally common non-associated chains, HLA-associated TCR beta chains in a later analysis were more clonally expanded and had lower generation probabilities. Strong co-occurrence of HLA alleles, especially DR and DQ, made assigning TCR associations to individual alleles difficult. Because HLA typing was unavailable for some donors at each locus, only the typed subset was used in association tests. An earlier analysis of approximately 590 of the donors showed that most TCR beta V segments appeared in productive rearrangements either about 87% or about 30% of the time, which broadly matched IMGT annotations. The sequencing pipeline was judged likely to have produced a cluster of highly shared sequence variants as a technical artifact. A later analysis associated 16,951 TCR beta sequences with specific HLA alleles at a false discovery rate of 0.05. The study listed approximately 150 TCR beta chains as associated with cytomegalovirus. For the cohort, immune exposure information was limited to CMV serostatus. In vitro tests confirmed that three of the cytomegalovirus-associated TCR beta chains recognize cytomegalovirus antigens. According to the authors, the approach could potentially be generalized to other disease states and immunological phenotypes. V-gene and J-gene trimming of TCR beta chains was associated with a missense DCLRE1C variant in a later genetic analysis, and the association was replicated in an independent cohort. Because the 87-base-pair reads could not distinguish some IMGT-functional V segments, including TRBV6-2 and TRBV6-3, those segments were excluded. The earlier analysis of almost 600 of the donors excluded roughly 17 rarely observed V segments, including chromosome 9 orphons, because counts were too low. Only TCR beta chains were sequenced in this cohort, and the absence of alpha or paired-chain data limited detectable features. In a later genetic analysis, fewer N-insertions in productive TCRs were reported among donors in an Asian-associated ancestry cluster than the roughly 640-donor mean. A later analysis reported that several top co-occurrence clusters appeared linked to parvovirus B19, influenza, CMV and Epstein-Barr virus. Most TCR sequences were seen in very few donors, while some public TCRs were found in many individuals. A later analysis found that TCR association rates varied across HLA loci, with DRB1 alleles showing the most associated TCRs and HLA-C alleles the fewest. Sequencing depth was assumed to be roughly uniform across donors in the presence/absence analyses, though that assumption may not hold. A later analysis found that most CMV-associated TCR beta chains appeared HLA-restricted, with HLA associations seemingly driven largely by CMV exposure. A further reported finding was that TCR beta sequences accurately predicted the HLA-A and HLA-B alleles for most subjects in the first cohort.

The cohort was made up of under 800 healthy bone marrow donors. At the time of sampling, all cohort members were nominally healthy, though unrecorded immune exposures were likely present. The donor was CMV seronegative and belonged to the group of under 400 seronegative cohort members. Every donor gave a peripheral blood sample, and the peripheral blood mononuclear cells from that sample were used for TCR beta sequencing. The Qiagen DNeasy Blood Extraction Kit was used to extract genomic DNA from the blood cell samples. The receptor library was made with the immunoSEQ multiplex PCR assay. For the multiplex PCR, a mixture combining 60 forward primers for TCR Vbeta segments and 13 reverse primers for TCR Jbeta segments was used. A multiplex PCR assay on genomic DNA amplified the CDR3 region of rearranged TCR beta genes. On the Illumina HiSeq System, the amplified TCR beta libraries were sequenced as 87-base-pair reads. The study's processing was this. Across the 600 to 700 repertoires, a later analysis counted 60 million to 90 million unique TCR beta chains, approximately 10 million of which were shared by at least two donors. To remove PCR and sequencing errors, raw reads were error-corrected and collapsed into unique sequences using a nearest-neighbor algorithm that merged closely related sequences. CDR3 sequences were aligned to IMGT reference sequences to assign V, D and J gene segments. For a sequence to be retained, a match of at least six nucleotides was required to both a V gene segment and a J gene segment. Rearrangements were classified as productive when the CDR3 lacked stop codons and remained in frame with V and J, and all other rearrangements were classified as non-productive. Following IMGT convention, CDR3 was defined as the stretch from the second conserved V-encoded cysteine up to the conserved J-encoded phenylalanine. The earlier analysis of some 540 of the donors excluded any sequence lacking an unambiguous match to a single V gene segment. An earlier analysis of several hundred of the donors called V segments functional above 56.7% productive rearrangements and segregating when the between-donor standard deviation exceeded 5%. A statistical classification framework was built to diagnose cytomegalovirus status from the catalog of TCR beta chain sequences. In a later analysis, V and J genes were assigned by comparing TCR nucleotide sequences against IMGT/GENE-DB human TR gene sequences. In a later analysis, CDR3 sequences and most-parsimonious VDJ recombination scenarios were assigned using the TCRdist pipeline. In a later analysis, every TCR beta chain was defined by the combination of its CDR3 amino acid sequence and its V-gene family, and reads without a unique V-gene family were dropped. In a later analysis, approximately 590 highly shared, low-generation-probability nucleotide sequences were removed to address suspected cross-contamination and a sequencing artifact. A later analysis calculated a clonal expansion index for each public chain from normalized within-repertoire ranks of inferred template counts. Generation probabilities in a later analysis came from a VDJ recombination model fitted to out-of-frame rearrangements, and those results were checked against IGoR. Hypergeometric tests were used in a later analysis to score TCR-TCR, TCR-HLA and TCR-CMV co-occurrence, with a repertoire-size bias correction applied to the TCR pairs. To estimate false discovery rates, a later analysis permuted the HLA or CMV assignments 20 times. In a later analysis, co-occurring TCRs were grouped using DBSCAN, and TCRdist sequence similarity was added for clustering within HLA-allele-positive subsets. Repertoires with fewer than 30,000 or more than 120,000 public chains were left out of co-occurrence clustering, as were four to six repertoires with anomalous nucleotide sharing. TCRdb provides this immuneACCESS table in a form limited to in-frame rearrangements. Some clones are lacking; in checked studies, under half of them reflect an unresolved V gene, and why the rest are absent is not known. V, J and clone size are taken as reported in that table, and D and trimming were inferred from the DNA itself. Within this sample are 150,000 to 200,000 clones, with over 60% of them counted one time only. Of the sample, 2.5% to 3.5% falls within the top ten clones.

As to this clone: The antigen it binds to is not known. Base qualities are not provided; no much larger clone lies one nucleotide away.

For CDR1 and CDR2, the germline V gene lists SNHLY and FYNNEI. From the cysteine through the phenylalanine, the CDR3 covers 15 amino acids. The kept DNA is CDR3 alone, 45 bases in frame from the first base. Trimming leaves V shorter by 5 bases and J shorter by 3 bases, with the junction holding 9 bases beyond the gene matches. The clonotype comes from a male donor in good health and CMV-seronegative. Sequencing was carried out using PBMCs. The chain joins TRBV2 to TRBJ2-7, and TRBD2 matches 8 of the central bases. The bases read TGTGCCAGCAGTTCACCAGTAGCGGGGCTCTACGAGCAGTACTTC. It is translated as CASSSPVAGLYEQYF.